These 24 T cell receptor beta chains were sequenced from one sample in a study of T cells and copy number aberrations in small-cell lung cancer. Produced via immunoSEQ multiplex PCR; TCRdb's table is partial and in-frame only. The data show about 6,800 clones, 76% seen once. The sequencing input was normal tissue next to the tumor. The origin of the receptors is a woman aged 70-85 years with small cell lung cancer. Some clones in this sample may be carry-over from other donors' samples.

The rearrangement joins TRBV19 to TRBJ1-5; 7 positions match TRBD1. The length of the CDR3 is 17 residues. V was pared by 4 bases and J by 2 bases, with 11 bases of the junction left unmatched. Per the germline V gene, CDR1 is LNHDA and CDR2 is SQIVND (reference sequence). Here the CDR3 DNA reads TGTGCCAGTAGTACGTCGACAGGGTTCCCTGGCAATCAGCCCCAGCATTTT. Protein sequence: CASSTSTGFPGNQPQHF.

The gene calls are TRBV6-6 and TRBJ2-2, with 12 bases aligning to TRBD2. Germline V gene data show CDR1 as MNHNY and CDR2 as SVGAGI (reference sequence). Unmatched junction bases numbered 8, after V lost 7 bases and J lost 5 bases. The CDR3 has 16 amino acids. The CDR3 loop reads CASNLGLAGFTGELFF. CDR3 nucleotide sequence: TGTGCCAGCAATCTGGGACTAGCGGGTTTTACCGGGGAGCTGTTTTTT.

The V call is TRBV18, the J call TRBJ1-3; D unclear. The CDR3 has 16 amino acids. V lost 2 bases and J 0 bases, leaving 11 bases between the germline ends. From germline, CDR1 is KGHSH and CDR2 LQKENI. The CDR3 here is CASSPELGNSGNTIYF. CDR3 sequence (DNA): TGTGCCAGCTCACCAGAGTTAGGGAACTCTGGAAACACCATATATTTT. Combining the CDR3 with reference TRBV18 and TRBJ1-3 gives the whole variable domain NAGVMQNPRHLVRRRGQEARLRCSPMKGHSHVYWYRQLPEEGLKFMVYLQKENIIDESGMPKERFSAEFPKEGPSILRIQQVVRGDSAAYFCASSPELGNSGNTIYFGEGSWLTVV.

The V call is TRBV4-1, the J call TRBJ2-3; the match to TRBD2 covers 9 bases. Trimming at V came to 3 bases and at J to 0 bases, leaving 7 bases not matched to a gene. This CDR3 has 17 amino acids. Germline-derived CDR1 and CDR2 are MGHRA and YSYEKL. As DNA, the CDR3 is TGCGCCAGCAGCCATGCCCGAACTAGCGGGAGCACAGATACGCAGTATTTT. Encoded protein: CASSHARTSGSTDTQYF.

The V gene is TRBV9, the J gene TRBJ2-3; D is unclear. The CDR3 loop spans 14 amino acids. Germline V lookup: CDR1 SGDLS, CDR2 YYNGEE. V lost 4 bases and J 5 bases, leaving 14 bases between the germline ends. DNA of the CDR3: TGTGCCAGCAGCTCTCCGGTCCCACAAGATACGCAGTATTTT. Encoded protein: CASSSPVPQDTQYF.

V gene TRBV29-1 combines with J gene TRBJ1-1; TRBD1 might be the D (5 bases). Germline V gives CDR1 SQVTM, CDR2 ANQGSEA. The V end was cut by 6 bases, the J end by 3 bases, with 14 bases between. This CDR3 comprises 13 residues. CDR3 loop: CSVAGTKDTEAFF. The CDR3 DNA reads as TGCAGCGTCGCCGGGACGAAGGACACTGAAGCTTTCTTT.

This clone has more than one count but fewer than ten. Other DNA sequences in this specimen translate into the identical CDR3. This chain links TRBV11-3 with TRBJ1-1, with D unclear. Germline lookup yields CDR1 SGHNT and CDR2 YENEEA. V was trimmed by 3 bases and J by 1 base, leaving 6 bases between them. CDR3 length: 13 amino acids. For the CDR3, the DNA is TGTGCCAGCAGCTTTAGGAGGAACACTGAAGCTTTCTTT. Its protein product is CASSFRRNTEAFF.

The V call is TRBV15, the J call TRBJ2-7; no firm D call. Germline lookup yields CDR1 LNHNV and CDR2 YYDKDF (reference sequence). Trimming took 3 bases from V and 0 from J, leaving 6 bases between them. The CDR3 runs 13 residues. The CDR3 DNA is TGTGCCACCAGCAGTCGCCGCTCCTACGAGCAGTACTTC. Translated: CATSSRRSYEQYF.

DNA of the CDR3: TGTGCCAGCAGTGAGAGAGATAAGGTGAACACTGAAGCTTTCTTT. It is translated as CASSERDKVNTEAFF. V and J are TRBV6-1 and TRBJ1-1, with no clear D. Germline CDR1 is MNHNS and CDR2 is SASEGT. The CDR3 consists of 15 residues. Trimming took off 3 bases at V and 0 bases at J, with 11 bases between the two ends.

J is TRBJ2-2 and V is TRBV14, with 8 bases fitting TRBD2. The CDR3 contains 17 residues. The germline gives CDR1 SGHDN, CDR2 FVKESK. V shed 4 bases and J 4 bases; nucleotides not matched to a gene: 11. The CDR3 is CASSRISAGVSTGELFF. The CDR3 coding sequence is TGTGCCAGCAGCCGAATTTCAGCGGGAGTCAGCACCGGGGAGCTGTTTTTT.

This clone occurred a few times. V usage is TRBV19 and J usage is TRBJ1-2, with D hard to call. The V end lost 5 bases, the J end lost 8 bases, and 12 bases lay between the germline ends. The CDR3 loop spans 12 amino acids. Germline loops: CDR1 LNHDA, CDR2 SQIVND (reference sequence). CDR3 loop: CASSDGVVGYTF. CDR3 DNA sequence: TGTGCCAGTAGTGATGGTGTTGTGGGCTACACCTTC.

The chain has TRBV19 and TRBJ2-1; 7 nucleotides align to TRBD1. From germline, CDR1 is LNHDA and CDR2 SQIVND (reference sequence). The V segment lost 7 bases and the J segment 8 bases; nucleotides outside the gene matches: 5. The CDR3 runs to 12 residues. This chain's CDR3 is CASKARGHEQFF. The CDR3 bases are TGTGCCAGTAAGGCTAGGGGGCATGAGCAGTTCTTC. Full variable domain (outside the CDR3, taken from reference TRBV19 and TRBJ2-1): DGGITQSPKYLFRKEGQNVTLSCEQNLNHDAMYWYRQDPGQGLRLIYYSQIVNDFQKGDIAEGYSVSREKKESFPLTVTSAQKNPTAFYLCASKARGHEQFFGPGTRLTVL.

The genes are TRBV18 and TRBJ2-7; D is perhaps TRBD1 (7 bases). Germline values: CDR1 KGHSH, CDR2 LQKENI. With 3 bases removed from V and 3 bases from J, the gap between germline ends came to 15 bases. The CDR3 is 15 residues long. This CDR3 reads CASSPRSGGNYEQYF. In nucleotides, the CDR3 is TGTGCCAGCTCACCTCGTTCAGGGGGGAACTACGAGCAGTACTTC.

The chain couples TRBV11-1 to TRBJ1-1; no clear D gene. Trimming left V 1 base short and J 12 bases short, with 18 bases between. The germline V gene has CDR1 SGHAT and CDR2 FQDESV (reference sequence). The CDR3 has 14 residues. The CDR3 spells CASSLDPGSPLTFF. As DNA, the CDR3 is TGTGCCAGCAGCTTAGATCCGGGAAGTCCCCTGACTTTCTTT.

This rearrangement joins TRBV19 to TRBJ2-7; D call uncertain. Trimming cost V 2 bases and J 6 bases, with 2 bases left between them. The CDR3 spans 10 residues. Looked up from germline, CDR1 is LNHDA and CDR2 is SQIVND (reference sequence). This chain's CDR3 is CASSIREQYF. CDR3 nucleotide sequence: TGTGCCAGTAGTATACGCGAGCAGTACTTC.

Written as DNA, the CDR3 is TGTGCCTGGAGTCTAATGACAGGAAGTACAGATACGCAGTATTTT. Amino acids: CAWSLMTGSTDTQYF. The rearrangement joins TRBV30 to TRBJ2-3; maybe TRBD1 (6 bases). V lost 2 bases and J lost 3, with 15 bases in between. The V gene's germline CDR1 is GTSNPN and CDR2 SVGIG (reference sequence). The CDR3 length is 15 residues.

This clone appeared a few times. The CDR3 DNA follows: TGTGCCAGCAGTGGCGGGGGGCACTATGGCTACACCTTC. It specifies CASSGGGHYGYTF. The rearrangement uses TRBV2 and TRBJ1-2, with D tentatively TRBD1 (6 bases). The V gene's germline CDR1 is SNHLY and CDR2 FYNNEI. With 4 bases removed from V and 3 bases from J, the gap between germline ends came to 9 bases. The CDR3 length is 13 residues. Full variable domain (rest looked up from reference TRBV2 and TRBJ1-2): EPEVTQTPSHQVTQMGQEVILRCVPISNHLYFYWYRQILGQKVEFLVSFYNNEISEKSEIFDDQFSVERPDGSNFTLKIRSTKLEDSAMYFCASSGGGHYGYTFGSGTRLTVV.

This rearrangement joins TRBV18 to TRBJ2-5; no reliable D call. Germline-derived CDR1 and CDR2 are KGHSH and LQKENI. The CDR3 sequence is 16 residues long. Trimming removed 0 bases at V and 2 bases at J, with 13 bases between. The CDR3 DNA reads as TGTGCCAGCTCACCACCTCCCGTTTCCGTACAAGAGACCCAGTACTTC. This encodes CASSPPPVSVQETQYF.

The CDR3 loop reads CASSFSDRYRTDTQYF. In DNA form, the CDR3 reads TGTGCCAGCAGTTTTTCCGATCGGTACCGCACAGATACGCAGTATTTT. The gene calls are TRBV28 and TRBJ2-3; D not resolved. Germline CDR1 is MDHEN and CDR2 is SYDVKM. The CDR3 extends over 16 amino acids. The ends were cut back, 3 bases at V and 1 base at J, with 14 bases in the middle.

The rearrangement links TRBV5-4 to TRBJ1-1, with D uncertain. CDR1 and CDR2 from the germline V gene are SGHNT and YYREEE (reference sequence). The length of the CDR3 is 13 residues. V gave up 3 bases and J gave up 6 bases, with 12 bases separating them. For the CDR3, the DNA is TGTGCCAGCAGCTATGGGTCAGGCTCTGAAGCTTTCTTT. Its translation: CASSYGSGSEAFF.

The J gene is TRBJ2-5, the V gene TRBV5-1; 8 nucleotides match TRBD1. CDR1 and CDR2 (germline): SGHRS, YFSETQ. J lost 5 bases, V lost 4 bases, and 10 bases had no gene match. The CDR3 runs 15 residues. CDR3 loop: CASSRVQGAYETQYF. The CDR3 nucleotides read TGCGCCAGCAGCAGGGTCCAGGGGGCATACGAGACCCAGTACTTC.

The V gene is TRBV7-3, the J gene TRBJ2-5; D remains ambiguous. The V gene's germline CDR1 is SGHTA and CDR2 FQGTGA. CDR3 length: 13 amino acids. Trimming left V 4 bases short and J 5 bases short, with 11 bases between. In DNA, the CDR3 is TGTGCCAGCAGCTCCACCGCGAGGGAGACCCAGTACTTC. Amino acid sequence: CASSSTARETQYF.

This clone was detected only a few times. The rearrangement uses TRBV7-9 and TRBJ2-3; D remains unclear. The germline gives CDR1 SEHNR, CDR2 FQNEAQ (reference sequence). The CDR3 totals 12 residues. V lost 1 base to trimming and J lost 13 bases, with 12 bases between them. For the CDR3, the DNA is TGTGCCAGCAGCTTAGACAAGGGTAGGGAGTATTTT. Its protein is CASSLDKGREYF.

For this clone: Different DNA sequences within this sample yield the same CDR3. The genes are TRBV11-2 and TRBJ2-7, with D perhaps matching TRBD1 (6 bases). The germline gives CDR1 SGHAT, CDR2 FQNNGV. Trimming pared 5 bases from V and 7 bases from J, leaving 15 bases between. This CDR3 has 13 residues. CDR3 nucleotides: TGTGCCAGCAGCAACTTACAGGGCGGAGAGCAGTACTTC. Encoded protein: CASSNLQGGEQYF.